The 18 T cell receptor beta chains presented below share a single source sample, sequenced in a study of shared clonotypes between healthy human individuals. Naive CD8 cells lacked CD45RO and underwent positive selection for CCR7, leaving out terminally differentiated effector memory CD45RA+ cells. The repertoire was sequenced with immunoSEQ multiplex PCR; TCRdb's copy has only in-frame clones and lacks some. The sample yields roughly 2 million clones, roughly 95% seen once. Sequenced: naive CD8+ T cells sorted from blood. All receptors derive from a man aged 18 to 29 in good health.

This sequence joins TRBV19 and TRBJ2-1; D perhaps matches TRBD1 (6 bases). This CDR3 has 17 amino acids. Germline V CDR1 and CDR2: LNHDA, SQIVND (reference sequence). V gave up 1 base and J gave up 0 bases, with 13 bases separating them. CDR3 nucleotides: TGTGCCAGTAGTATAGTGGCAGGGGCGAGCTCCTACAATGAGCAGTTCTTC. As protein: CASSIVAGASSYNEQFF.

This clone is a singleton in its sample. V and J are TRBV28 and TRBJ1-1; no clear D. Germline V gene data show CDR1 as MDHEN and CDR2 as SYDVKM. The germline V and J ends were trimmed by 2 bases and 3 bases, with 13 bases remaining between them. There are 15 residues in the CDR3. The CDR3 loop is CASSLRPADYTEAFF. CDR3 coding DNA: TGTGCCAGCAGTTTACGTCCGGCAGACTACACTGAAGCTTTCTTT.

The chain recombines TRBV4-3 with TRBJ2-2, with D perhaps matching TRBD2 (6 bases). The CDR3 has 18 residues. Germline V gene lookup returns CDR1 LGHNA and CDR2 YSLEER. Trimming pared 2 bases from V and 5 bases from J, leaving 21 bases between. The CDR3 DNA follows: TGCGCCAGCAGCCAATTCGGGCCGGGACTCGCATATACCGGGGAGCTGTTTTTT. As protein: CASSQFGPGLAYTGELFF.

A word on this clone: Different DNA sequences within this sample yield the same CDR3. The chain employs TRBV7-9 and TRBJ2-3; 8 bases are a match to TRBD1. CDR1 is SEHNR and CDR2 is FQNEAQ in the germline V gene (reference sequence). V shed 3 bases, J shed 4 bases, and the junction held 6 bases outside the gene matches. CDR3 size: 15 residues. CDR3 DNA sequence: TGTGCCAGCAGCTTTTCGGCAGGGGGCCCAGATACGCAGTATTTT. This encodes CASSFSAGGPDTQYF. The full variable domain, its missing parts supplied by reference TRBV7-9 and TRBJ2-3, is DTGVSQNPRHKITKRGQNVTFRCDPISEHNRLYWYRQTLGQGPEFLTYFQNEAQLEKSRLLSDRFSAERPKGSFSTLEIQRTEQGDSAMYLCASSFSAGGPDTQYFGPGTRLTVL.

The gene calls are TRBV27 and TRBJ1-5; D uncertain. This CDR3 comprises 14 residues. Trimming left V 5 bases short and J 0 bases short, with 8 bases between. Germline V lookup: CDR1 MNHEY, CDR2 SMNVEV (reference sequence). CDR3: CASSTHDSNQPQHF. DNA of the CDR3: TGTGCCAGCAGTACCCACGATAGCAATCAGCCCCAGCATTTT.

The chain joins TRBV4-2 to TRBJ1-2, with a weak D call TRBD1 (5 bases). Germline-derived CDR1 and CDR2 are LGHNA and YNFKEQ. Between the trimmed V and J ends, which lost 0 bases and 7 bases, there was a span of 24 bases. The CDR3 runs to 18 residues. The CDR3: CASSQDSGGTAGLSGYTF. In nucleotides, the CDR3 is TGTGCCAGCAGCCAAGATTCCGGGGGGACGGCAGGGTTGAGTGGCTACACCTTC.

The chain carries TRBV4-1 and TRBJ1-1; a weak D match, TRBD1 (6 bases). V shed 4 bases and J shed 1 base, with 13 bases lying between them. This CDR3 has 15 amino acids. CDR1 is MGHRA and CDR2 is YSYEKL in the germline V gene. The CDR3 sequence is CASSPDRRGNTEAFF. Written as DNA, the CDR3 is TGCGCCAGCAGCCCTGACAGGAGAGGGAACACTGAAGCTTTCTTT.

J is TRBJ2-3 and V is TRBV5-1; D may be TRBD2 (6 bases). The germline V gene encodes CDR1 SGHRS and CDR2 YFSETQ. The CDR3 totals 14 residues. V was cut by 3 bases and J by 1 base, with 9 bases left in between. CDR3 sequence: CASSWRGGTDTQYF. For the CDR3, the DNA is TGCGCCAGCAGCTGGAGGGGAGGCACAGATACGCAGTATTTT.

The rearrangement links TRBV5-1 to TRBJ2-5; no firm D call. V lost 4 bases to trimming and J lost 3 bases, with 16 bases between them. The germline gives CDR1 SGHRS, CDR2 YFSETQ. The CDR3 runs to 15 residues. CDR3 DNA: TGCGCCAGCAGCCCTTGGGTCGGTGAAAAAGAGACCCAGTACTTC. Amino acids: CASSPWVGEKETQYF.

This chain links TRBV19 with TRBJ2-2; no definite D call. Looked up from germline, CDR1 is LNHDA and CDR2 is SQIVND (reference sequence). V lost 7 bases to trimming and J lost 2 bases, with 8 bases between them. The CDR3 totals 13 residues. The CDR3 is CASTMTNTGELFF. The CDR3 region has the DNA TGTGCCAGTACCATGACCAACACCGGGGAGCTGTTTTTT.

Only a few counts were recorded for this clone. The chain recombines TRBV4-1 with TRBJ1-2, with D perhaps TRBD1 (5 bases). Per the germline V gene, CDR1 is MGHRA and CDR2 is YSYEKL. The ends were cut back, 0 bases at V and 8 bases at J, with 10 bases in the middle. The CDR3 totals 13 residues. The CDR3 here is CASSQERGEGYTF. The CDR3 bases are TGCGCCAGCAGCCAAGAGCGGGGCGAGGGCTACACCTTC.

This clone was seen a single time. The same CDR3 can be traced to other DNA sequences in this sample. The rearrangement uses TRBV5-6 and TRBJ2-3; D is ambiguous. The germline V gene has CDR1 SGHDT and CDR2 YYEEEE. CDR3 size: 12 residues. V shed 10 bases and J shed 1 base, with 10 bases lying between them. CDR3 sequence (DNA): TGTGCCTCTAGGTGGGGCACAGATACGCAGTATTTT. This gives the protein CASRWGTDTQYF.

Regarding this clone: Other DNA sequences in the sample encode the same CDR3. The V gene is TRBV6-5, the J gene TRBJ1-6; D uncertain. This CDR3 has 13 residues. CDR1 and CDR2 from the germline V gene are MNHEY and SVGAGI. The V end was cut by 0 bases, the J end by 6 bases, with 3 bases between. The CDR3 is CASSYSLNSPLHF. As DNA, the CDR3 is TGTGCCAGCAGTTACTCGCTTAATTCACCCCTCCACTTT.

V and J are TRBV4-1 and TRBJ1-1; D not certain. This CDR3 contains 13 residues. CDR1 and CDR2 (germline): MGHRA, YSYEKL. Trimming removed 1 base at V and 4 bases at J, with 7 bases between. The CDR3 sequence is CASSQGSFTEAFF. CDR3 coding DNA: TGCGCCAGCAGCCAAGGGTCCTTCACTGAAGCTTTCTTT.

The chain carries TRBV18 and TRBJ2-7; D may be TRBD2 (6 bases). Trimming left V 0 bases short and J 5 bases short, with 11 bases between. CDR3 length: 14 amino acids. CDR1 KGHSH and CDR2 LQKENI come from the germline V gene. DNA for the CDR3: TGTGCCAGCTCACCACCGCGGGACGCCGACGAGCAGTACTTC. Residues: CASSPPRDADEQYF.

The chain combines TRBV2 with TRBJ2-3; 10 bases match TRBD1. With 4 bases clipped from V and 6 bases from J, the junction kept 7 bases outside the gene matches. This CDR3 has 15 amino acids. In germline, CDR1 is SNHLY, CDR2 FYNNEI. As DNA, the CDR3 is TGTGCCAGCAGTGGTGGGACAGGGGAAAGGGATACGCAGTATTTT. Residues: CASSGGTGERDTQYF.

The chain is built from TRBV10-3 and TRBJ1-3; tentative D call: TRBD1 (6 bases). The V gene's germline CDR1 is ENHRY and CDR2 SYGVKD. The CDR3 is 15 amino acids. V was cut by 2 bases and J by 1 base, with 9 bases left in between. In DNA form, the CDR3 reads TGTGCCATCAGTGAGCCCAGGGGTTCTGGAAACACCATATATTTT. It specifies CAISEPRGSGNTIYF.

This clone has only a few counts. One end of the junction varies from germline; a read error may be responsible. This chain links TRBV7-9 with TRBJ1-2; 7 nucleotides align to TRBD1. This CDR3 has 11 residues. CDR1 and CDR2 from the germline V gene are SEHNR and FQNEAQ (reference sequence). The CDR3 DNA reads TGTGCCAGCAGCGGCGGAGGGGGCGCCGCCTTC. Translation: CASSGGGGAAF.